The 7 T cell receptor beta chains listed next were all sequenced from one sample in a study of blood T cell repertoires in COVID-19. Repertoires were generated with immunoSEQ multiplex PCR, while TCRdb's copy carries only in-frame clones and drops some. Of over 200,000 clones in the sample, about 87% are singletons; the top ten hold under 4.5%. The sample consisted of peripheral blood. These receptors originate from a man aged 55 to 70 who had recovered from COVID-19.

V usage is TRBV7-2 and J usage is TRBJ1-5, with 9 bases lining up with TRBD1. Unmatched junction bases numbered 3, after V lost 2 bases and J lost 7 bases. The germline V gene encodes CDR1 SGHTA and CDR2 FQGNSA. This CDR3 has 14 amino acids. The CDR3 nucleotides read TGTGCCAGCAGCTTAAGACAGGGGGAGCAGCCCCAGCATTTT. Residues: CASSLRQGEQPQHF. The full variable domain, rest sourced from reference TRBV7-2 and TRBJ1-5, is GAGVSQSPSNKVTEKGKDVELRCDPISGHTALYWYRQSLGQGLEFLIYFQGNSAPDKSGLPSDRFSAERTGGSVSTLTIQRTQQEDSAVYLCASSLRQGEQPQHFGDGTRLSIL.

The V and J genes are TRBV5-1 and TRBJ2-1; a weak D match, TRBD2 (5 bases). The CDR3 is 12 amino acids. Germline-derived CDR1 and CDR2 are SGHRS and YFSETQ. The ends were cut back, 4 bases at V and 5 bases at J, with 7 bases in the middle. The chain's CDR3 is CASSRENNEQFF. The CDR3 DNA reads as TGCGCCAGCAGCAGGGAGAACAATGAGCAGTTCTTC.

The DNA of the CDR3 is TGTGCCTCGGGGGAAGGCGGCTATGGCTACACCTTC. It encodes CASGEGGYGYTF. The V call is TRBV30, the J call TRBJ1-2; TRBD1 might be the D (5 bases). Trimming took 7 bases from V and 4 from J, leaving 13 bases between them. The CDR3 length is 12 residues. Per the germline V gene, CDR1 is GTSNPN and CDR2 is SVGIG (reference sequence).

This clone was counted only a few times. The rearrangement links TRBV3-1 (or the pseudogene TRBV3-2) to TRBJ2-3; D ambiguous. Deletions cut 0 bases from V and 2 bases from J, with 12 bases between. The CDR3 has 16 amino acids. From germline, CDR1 is LGHDT and CDR2 YNNKEL (reference sequence). For the CDR3, the DNA is TGTGCCAGCAGCCAAGAAAGTCCCGGGTACACAGATACGCAGTATTTT. It specifies CASSQESPGYTDTQYF.

The genes are TRBV18 and TRBJ1-5; 11 nucleotides align to TRBD1. CDR1 KGHSH and CDR2 LQKENI come from the germline V gene. The V and J ends lost 5 bases and 10 bases, in that order; junction bases with no gene match: 10. The CDR3 covers 15 residues. This CDR3 is CASSSGTGGDLPQHF. The CDR3 coding sequence is TGTGCCAGCTCATCAGGGACAGGGGGGGACCTCCCCCAGCATTTT.

The chain carries TRBV5-6 and TRBJ2-3; D remains unclear. CDR1 SGHDT and CDR2 YYEEEE come from the germline V gene. The CDR3 contains 15 residues. V was shortened by 0 bases and J by 6 bases, with 14 bases between the two germline ends. The CDR3 protein is CASSLGASYRDTQYF. CDR3 in DNA: TGTGCCAGCAGCTTGGGGGCCAGCTACCGCGATACGCAGTATTTT.

This clone has only one observation. V is TRBV7-2 and J is TRBJ2-1, with 16 positions matching TRBD2. V shed 8 bases, J shed 5 bases, and the junction held 15 bases outside the gene matches. Germline CDR1 is SGHTA and CDR2 is FQGNSA. The CDR3 totals 19 residues. The CDR3 protein is CASHSPAGLAGGRNNEQFF. The CDR3 coding sequence is TGTGCCAGCCATTCCCCAGCGGGACTAGCGGGGGGGCGGAACAATGAGCAGTTCTTC.